This TCR beta chain is drawn from a study of vaccination effects on CD4 cells after COVID-19. TCRdb keeps only in-frame clones here, not all; method: immunoSEQ multiplex PCR. The table includes some 68,000 clones, around 81% detected once. This clone has only one observation. What it recognizes is unknown. The CDR3 runs 14 residues. Looked up from germline, CDR1 is SGHTA and CDR2 is FQGNSA. V was pared by 8 bases and J by 0 bases, with 12 bases between. Ahead of sequencing, the ViraFEST assay grew antigen-specific CD4+ T cells using viral peptide pools. Subsequent to a culture period of approximately 11 days, CD4+ T cells were isolated. Every participant took two doses of the BNT162b2 or mRNA-1273 vaccine.

The sequence came from a human donor who received a COVID-19 vaccine. The sample in question was CD4+ T cells from PBMCs cultured with HCoV-229E spike peptides, obtained after COVID-19 vaccination. The V gene is TRBV7-2, the J gene TRBJ2-3; a possible D gene is TRBD2 (6 bases). The chain's CDR3 is CASGAGISTDTQYF. CDR3 DNA: TGTGCCAGCGGGGCGGGGATTAGCACAGATACGCAGTATTTT.